This T cell receptor (beta chain) came from a study of blood T cells in healthy people across ages. This CDR3 has 14 residues. The trim removed 2 bases at V and 7 bases at J, leaving 7 bases unmatched. The germline V gene has CDR1 KGHSH and CDR2 LQKENI. Combining a sample-barcoded 5' primer with a J-beta primer mix, a second PCR ran for about 7 to 12 cycles. TCRdb used MiXCR to reprocess the 5' RACE reads, holding one entry per CDR3 protein. The data contain fewer than 2,000,000 distinct CDR3 sequences, more than 35% of them singletons. Material for sequencing was blood. This TCR was sampled from a human donor in good health. V usage is TRBV18 and J usage is TRBJ2-7, with 8 bases lining up with TRBD2. The CDR3 sequence: CASSPTSGHNEQYF. CDR3 coding DNA: TGTGCCAGCTCACCAACTAGCGGTCACAATGAGCAGTACTTC.